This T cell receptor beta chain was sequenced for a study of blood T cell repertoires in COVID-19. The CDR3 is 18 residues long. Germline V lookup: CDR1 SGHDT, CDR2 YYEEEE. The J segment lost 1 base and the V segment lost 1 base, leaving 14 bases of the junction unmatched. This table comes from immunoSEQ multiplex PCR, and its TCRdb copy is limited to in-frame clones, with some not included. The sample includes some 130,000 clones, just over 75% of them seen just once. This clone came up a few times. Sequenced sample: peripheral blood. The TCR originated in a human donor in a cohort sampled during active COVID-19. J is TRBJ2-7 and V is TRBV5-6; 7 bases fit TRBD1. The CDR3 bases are TGTGCCAGCAGCTTGTGGTTGAACCGGGACAGAGTTTCCTACGAGCAGTACTTC. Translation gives CASSLWLNRDRVSYEQYF. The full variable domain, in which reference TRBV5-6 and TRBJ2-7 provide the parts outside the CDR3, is DAGVTQSPTHLIKTRGQQVTLRCSPKSGHDTVSWYQQALGQGPQFIFQYYEEEERQRGNFPDRFSGHQFPNYSSELNVNALLLGDSALYLCASSLWLNRDRVSYEQYFGPGTRLTVT.